This is a list of T cell receptor beta chains from one sample in a study of cytomegalovirus exposure and HLA in healthy donors. The repertoire was sequenced with immunoSEQ multiplex PCR; TCRdb's copy has only in-frame clones and lacks some. In the table there are under 100,000 clones, around three quarters of which are singletons. The sample consisted of PBMCs. These receptors originate from a man aged 25 to 45 in good health and CMV-seronegative. The CDR3 runs from the conserved cysteine through the conserved F or W. Fields, in order: V gene, J gene, clone size, D gene, CDR3 DNA, CDR3 protein. A D gene is named only where the DNA matches it firmly. Where a row states a size, it is once, few, many or the class of an expanded clone; other rows omit it.

v_call: TRBV6-5
j_call: TRBJ1-1
clone_size: few
d_call: NA
cdr3_nt: TGTGCCAGCAGTGTAGGTAGCCCAAACACTGAAGCTTTCTTT
cdr3_aa: CASSVGSPNTEAFF

v_call: TRBV7-9
j_call: TRBJ2-3
clone_size: NA
d_call: TRBD1
cdr3_nt: TGTGCCAGCAGCTTTAGGACAGGAGGCACAGATACGCAGTATTTT
cdr3_aa: CASSFRTGGTDTQYF

v_call: TRBV10-1
j_call: TRBJ2-3
clone_size: NA
d_call: TRBD1
cdr3_nt: TGCGCCAGCAGTGAGTGGACAGGGGGCACAGATACGCAGTATTTT
cdr3_aa: CASSEWTGGTDTQYF

v_call: TRBV7-9
j_call: TRBJ1-2
clone_size: NA
d_call: NA
cdr3_nt: TGTGCCAGCAGGATGGACAGTTGGAACTATGGCTACACCTTC
cdr3_aa: CASRMDSWNYGYTF

v_call: TRBV6-4
j_call: TRBJ1-6
clone_size: NA
d_call: NA
cdr3_nt: TGTGCCAGCAGTGACTCCGGGGTTAATTCACCCCTCCACTTT
cdr3_aa: CASSDSGVNSPLHF

v_call: TRBV28
j_call: TRBJ2-2
clone_size: NA
d_call: NA
cdr3_nt: TGTGCCAGTTTGGGCAGCACCGGGGAGCTGTTTTTT
cdr3_aa: CASLGSTGELFF

v_call: TRBV7-9
j_call: TRBJ2-5
clone_size: NA
d_call: NA
cdr3_nt: TGTGCCAGCAGCCGATATACGGGTGAGGCGGAGACCCAGTACTTC
cdr3_aa: CASSRYTGEAETQYF

v_call: TRBV30
j_call: TRBJ2-1
clone_size: NA
d_call: TRBD2
cdr3_nt: TGTGCCTGGAGTGAGCTAGCGGGCCTCCTAAATGAGCAGTTCTTC
cdr3_aa: CAWSELAGLLNEQFF

v_call: TRBV30
j_call: TRBJ1-3
clone_size: NA
d_call: NA
cdr3_nt: TGTGCCCTGGAGGACTTTTCTCATGGAAACACCATATATTTT
cdr3_aa: CALEDFSHGNTIYF

v_call: TRBV6-5
j_call: TRBJ2-5
clone_size: NA
d_call: NA
cdr3_nt: TGTGCCAGCAGTGGCCCCCAAGAGACCCAGTACTTC
cdr3_aa: CASSGPQETQYF

v_call: TRBV29-1
j_call: TRBJ2-3
clone_size: NA
d_call: NA
cdr3_nt: TGCAGCGTTGAATCCCCGGAAAGGGGGAGAGGGGAGTATTTT
cdr3_aa: CSVESPERGRGEYF

v_call: TRBV29-1
j_call: TRBJ2-7
clone_size: NA
d_call: TRBD2
cdr3_nt: TGCAGCGTGGGGGGGGATGTAAACGAGCAGTACTTC
cdr3_aa: CSVGGDVNEQYF

v_call: TRBV9
j_call: TRBJ2-2
clone_size: NA
d_call: TRBD1
cdr3_nt: TGTGCCAGCAGCGACCGACAGGGGCTCAACACCGGGGAGCTGTTTTTT
cdr3_aa: CASSDRQGLNTGELFF

v_call: TRBV7-9
j_call: TRBJ2-5
clone_size: few
d_call: NA
cdr3_nt: TGTGCCAGCACCGAGACAGGCGTCCAAGAGACCCAGTACTTC
cdr3_aa: CASTETGVQETQYF

v_call: TRBV19
j_call: TRBJ2-7
clone_size: NA
d_call: NA
cdr3_nt: TGTGCCAGTAGTAAAGGCGGGGTTTACGAGCAGTACTTC
cdr3_aa: CASSKGGVYEQYF

v_call: TRBV18
j_call: TRBJ1-6
clone_size: NA
d_call: TRBD1
cdr3_nt: TGTGCCAGCTCACCAAGCGGCCTGACAGGGATTGATTCACCCCTCCACTTT
cdr3_aa: CASSPSGLTGIDSPLHF

v_call: TRBV5-1
j_call: TRBJ1-2
clone_size: NA
d_call: TRBD1
cdr3_nt: TGCGCCAGCAGCCCGGACCCGACAGGGGGCGGAAATAGAGGCACCTTC
cdr3_aa: CASSPDPTGGGNRGTF

v_call: TRBV5-4
j_call: TRBJ2-3
clone_size: NA
d_call: NA
cdr3_nt: TGTGCCAGCAGCTCCACCTCGGGAACGGATACGCAGTATTTT
cdr3_aa: CASSSTSGTDTQYF

v_call: TRBV9
j_call: TRBJ2-3
clone_size: NA
d_call: TRBD2
cdr3_nt: TGTGCCAGCAGCCCCCGGTTAGCGGGGGAAACAGATACGCAGTATTTT
cdr3_aa: CASSPRLAGETDTQYF

v_call: TRBV5-4
j_call: TRBJ2-1
clone_size: NA
d_call: NA
cdr3_nt: TGTGCCAGCAGCATTAACTCTAACAATGAGCAGTTCTTC
cdr3_aa: CASSINSNNEQFF

v_call: TRBV6-1
j_call: TRBJ2-7
clone_size: few
d_call: NA
cdr3_nt: TGTGCCAGCAGTGGTGAGAGGGCACCGGTCTACGAGCAGTACTTC
cdr3_aa: CASSGERAPVYEQYF

v_call: TRBV4-1
j_call: TRBJ1-2
clone_size: few
d_call: NA
cdr3_nt: TGCGCCAGCAGCCCGAAGATAGAGGGTTTCTATGGCTACACCTTC
cdr3_aa: CASSPKIEGFYGYTF

v_call: TRBV13
j_call: TRBJ2-2
clone_size: NA
d_call: NA
cdr3_nt: TGTGCCAGCAGCTTAGACCAGGACACCGGGGAGCTGTTTTTT
cdr3_aa: CASSLDQDTGELFF

v_call: TRBV30
j_call: TRBJ2-7
clone_size: NA
d_call: TRBD2
cdr3_nt: TGTGCCTGGAGTGTATTAGGCGGGGGAGAGCAGTACTTC
cdr3_aa: CAWSVLGGGEQYF

v_call: TRBV30
j_call: TRBJ2-7
clone_size: NA
d_call: NA
cdr3_nt: TGTGCCTGGAATATGGGGACAACCTCCTACGAGCAGTACTTC
cdr3_aa: CAWNMGTTSYEQYF

v_call: TRBV27
j_call: TRBJ1-2
clone_size: NA
d_call: NA
cdr3_nt: TGTGCCAGCAGTTTTAACACCAACTATGGCTACACCTTC
cdr3_aa: CASSFNTNYGYTF

v_call: TRBV4-2
j_call: TRBJ2-2
clone_size: NA
d_call: NA
cdr3_nt: TGTGCCAGCAGCCAAGGAGAAGGAGGGTTGACCGGGGAGCTGTTTTTT
cdr3_aa: CASSQGEGGLTGELFF

v_call: TRBV6-4
j_call: TRBJ2-3
clone_size: NA
d_call: TRBD2
cdr3_nt: TGTGCCAGCAGTGGGACTAGCGGCACAGATACGCAGTATTTT
cdr3_aa: CASSGTSGTDTQYF

v_call: TRBV7-9
j_call: TRBJ1-4
clone_size: few
d_call: NA
cdr3_nt: TGTGCCAGCAGCTTAAGTGGCACAGGGCAATACATTCGGGAAAAACTGTTTTTT
cdr3_aa: CASSLSGTGQYIREKLFF

v_call: TRBV5-1
j_call: TRBJ1-2
clone_size: once
d_call: TRBD1
cdr3_nt: TGCGCCAGCAGCTCGGACAGGAGCTATGGCTACACCTTC
cdr3_aa: CASSSDRSYGYTF

v_call: TRBV6-5
j_call: TRBJ2-7
clone_size: NA
d_call: NA
cdr3_nt: TGTGCCAGCAGTACCGGGCAGACTAAGTACTTC
cdr3_aa: CASSTGQTKYF

v_call: TRBV30
j_call: TRBJ2-3
clone_size: NA
d_call: NA
cdr3_nt: TGTGCCTGGGGGGAAAGGGGGAGCACAGATACGCAGTATTTT
cdr3_aa: CAWGERGSTDTQYF

v_call: TRBV19
j_call: TRBJ1-3
clone_size: NA
d_call: NA
cdr3_nt: TGTGCCAGTAGTTCCGGACAGCTCGGAAACACCATATATTTT
cdr3_aa: CASSSGQLGNTIYF

v_call: TRBV2
j_call: TRBJ2-1
clone_size: few
d_call: NA
cdr3_nt: TGTGCCAGCAGTGAAAGGACGGGAAACAATGAGCAGTTCTTC
cdr3_aa: CASSERTGNNEQFF

v_call: TRBV28
j_call: TRBJ2-7
clone_size: NA
d_call: TRBD2
cdr3_nt: TGTGCCAGCCGTAACCCGCGCGGGGCTAGCGGGAAAACCGAGCAGTACTTC
cdr3_aa: CASRNPRGASGKTEQYF

v_call: TRBV5-1
j_call: TRBJ2-7
clone_size: NA
d_call: NA
cdr3_nt: TGCGCCAGCAGCTTGCTTCCAGCGGGCTCCTACGAGCAGTACTTC
cdr3_aa: CASSLLPAGSYEQYF

v_call: TRBV4-3
j_call: TRBJ2-3
clone_size: NA
d_call: NA
cdr3_nt: TGCGCCAGCAGCCAAGATCGGTATGGGGGGGCCGACGCAGATACGCAGTATTTT
cdr3_aa: CASSQDRYGGADADTQYF

v_call: TRBV4-3
j_call: TRBJ2-1
clone_size: NA
d_call: NA
cdr3_nt: TGCGCCAGCAGCCAAGTCCCGGGACTGAACAATGAGCAGTTCTTC
cdr3_aa: CASSQVPGLNNEQFF

v_call: TRBV29-1
j_call: TRBJ2-1
clone_size: NA
d_call: TRBD2
cdr3_nt: TGCAGCGTTGAAGGGTTAGCGGGAGGCGCCTACAATGAGCAGTTCTTC
cdr3_aa: CSVEGLAGGAYNEQFF

v_call: TRBV30
j_call: TRBJ1-2
clone_size: NA
d_call: NA
cdr3_nt: TGTGCCTGGAGTCCAGGGAGGGGTAGTGGCTACACCTTC
cdr3_aa: CAWSPGRGSGYTF

v_call: TRBV4-3
j_call: TRBJ2-2
clone_size: NA
d_call: TRBD2
cdr3_nt: TGCGCCAGCAGCCAAGTGGGGAGGGTTAGAGCCGGGGAGCTGTTTTTT
cdr3_aa: CASSQVGRVRAGELFF

v_call: TRBV7-6
j_call: TRBJ2-2
clone_size: NA
d_call: NA
cdr3_nt: TGTGCCAGCAGACCACTGAAGGGGTCGAGCACCGGGGAGCTGTTTTTT
cdr3_aa: CASRPLKGSSTGELFF

v_call: TRBV2
j_call: TRBJ2-5
clone_size: NA
d_call: TRBD2
cdr3_nt: TGTGCCAGCAGTGTACCTAGCGGGATAGGTGAGGAAGAGACCCAGTACTTC
cdr3_aa: CASSVPSGIGEEETQYF

v_call: TRBV4-2
j_call: TRBJ2-1
clone_size: few
d_call: TRBD1
cdr3_nt: TGTGCCAGCAGCCAAGAAGGAACAGGGGCGTACAATGAGCAGTTCTTC
cdr3_aa: CASSQEGTGAYNEQFF

v_call: TRBV7-7
j_call: TRBJ2-3
clone_size: NA
d_call: NA
cdr3_nt: TGTGCTAGCAGCCCTTCCCCAGGCCGAGGAGGGGCAGATACGCAGTATTTT
cdr3_aa: CASSPSPGRGGADTQYF

v_call: TRBV5-1
j_call: TRBJ2-2
clone_size: NA
d_call: NA
cdr3_nt: TGCGCCAGCAGCTTGGCCCTAGGTTACACCGGGGAGCTGTTTTTT
cdr3_aa: CASSLALGYTGELFF

v_call: TRBV7-9
j_call: TRBJ1-1
clone_size: NA
d_call: NA
cdr3_nt: TGTTCCAGCAGCGACCGGGTCGTAAGGGGCACTGAAGCTTTCTTT
cdr3_aa: CSSSDRVVRGTEAFF

v_call: TRBV6-1
j_call: TRBJ2-7
clone_size: NA
d_call: TRBD1
cdr3_nt: TGTGCCAGTCGTACGGGACAGAGCTTTTCCTACGAGCAGTACTTC
cdr3_aa: CASRTGQSFSYEQYF

v_call: TRBV18
j_call: TRBJ1-1
clone_size: NA
d_call: TRBD1
cdr3_nt: TGTGCCAGCTCACCCTCCCAGACAGGGGCAGGCACTGAAGCTTTCTTT
cdr3_aa: CASSPSQTGAGTEAFF

v_call: TRBV7-9
j_call: TRBJ2-7
clone_size: NA
d_call: NA
cdr3_nt: TGTTCCAGCAGCTTACCCGGACAGCAACGAGCCTACGAGCAGTACTTC
cdr3_aa: CSSSLPGQQRAYEQYF

v_call: TRBV6-5
j_call: TRBJ1-6
clone_size: few
d_call: NA
cdr3_nt: TGTGCCAGCACCCCATTCGGGAGTTTTAATTCACCCCTCCACTTT
cdr3_aa: CASTPFGSFNSPLHF

v_call: TRBV27
j_call: TRBJ1-1
clone_size: NA
d_call: NA
cdr3_nt: TGTGCCAGCAGTTCGCACAGGGTCTTGGGCACTGAAGCTTTCTTT
cdr3_aa: CASSSHRVLGTEAFF

v_call: TRBV4-3
j_call: TRBJ2-1
clone_size: NA
d_call: NA
cdr3_nt: TGCGCCAGCAGCCAGAATAGTATCGATGAGCAGTTCTTC
cdr3_aa: CASSQNSIDEQFF

v_call: TRBV7-8
j_call: TRBJ1-2
clone_size: NA
d_call: NA
cdr3_nt: TGTGCCAGCAGTTCCAGGGCGAACTATGGCTACCCCTTC
cdr3_aa: CASSSRANYGYPF